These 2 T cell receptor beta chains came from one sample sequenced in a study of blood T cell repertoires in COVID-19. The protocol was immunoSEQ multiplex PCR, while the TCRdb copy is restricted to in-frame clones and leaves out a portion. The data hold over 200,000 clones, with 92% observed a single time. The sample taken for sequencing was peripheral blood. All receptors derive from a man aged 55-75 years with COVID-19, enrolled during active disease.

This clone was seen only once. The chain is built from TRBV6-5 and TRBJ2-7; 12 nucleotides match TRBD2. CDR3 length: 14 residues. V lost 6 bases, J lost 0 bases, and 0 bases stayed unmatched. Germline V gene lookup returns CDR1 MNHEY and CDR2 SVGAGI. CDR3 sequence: CASRTSGSSYEQYF. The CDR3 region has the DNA TGTGCCAGCAGGACTAGCGGGAGCTCCTACGAGCAGTACTTC.

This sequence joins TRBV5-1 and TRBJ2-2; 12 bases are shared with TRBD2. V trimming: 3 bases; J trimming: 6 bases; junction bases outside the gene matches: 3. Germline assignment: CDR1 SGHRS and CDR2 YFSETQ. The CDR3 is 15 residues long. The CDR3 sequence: CASSWGLAGPGELFF. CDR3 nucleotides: TGCGCCAGCAGCTGGGGACTAGCGGGCCCCGGGGAGCTGTTTTTT.